The rows below give T cell receptor beta chains drawn from one sample of a study of blood T cell repertoires in COVID-19. Method: immunoSEQ multiplex PCR; TCRdb's copy keeps in-frame clones and lacks some. The sample has under 300,000 clones; approximately 83% are singletons. Sequenced: peripheral blood. These receptors all stem from a man aged 30-40 years who had recovered from COVID-19. CDR3s leave out the opening cysteine and the closing phenylalanine or tryptophan. The order of the fields is V gene, CDR3 length, J gene, clone size, D gene, CDR3 protein. The D gene is left open where the match is weak. Clone size is given for some rows only: seen once, a few or many times, or a class if the clone is expanded.

V: TRBV7-9; length: 14; J: TRBJ1-2; size: -; D: TRBD1; CDR3: ASSQGGSGKNYGYT
V: TRBV2; length: 13; J: TRBJ1-6; size: -; D: TRBD1; CDR3: ASHPPGQVNSPLH
V: TRBV6-5; length: 11; J: TRBJ2-7; size: -; D: -; CDR3: ASSFGLSYEQY
V: TRBV15; length: 14; J: TRBJ2-2; size: -; D: -; CDR3: ATSSWIATNTGELF
V: TRBV7-9; length: 10; J: TRBJ1-2; size: -; D: -; CDR3: ASSQDSDGYT
V: TRBV4-1; length: 11; J: TRBJ1-2; size: -; D: -; CDR3: ASSQDLGVGYT
V: TRBV11-2; length: 14; J: TRBJ1-6; size: -; D: -; CDR3: ASSMGRISGHSPLH
V: TRBV28; length: 12; J: TRBJ1-5; size: -; D: -; CDR3: ASSTHTPEQPQH
V: TRBV5-1; length: 10; J: TRBJ1-2; size: -; D: -; CDR3: ASSAGLRGYT
V: TRBV5-1; length: 12; J: TRBJ1-6; size: -; D: TRBD1; CDR3: ASSYGQENSPLH
V: TRBV11-2; length: 14; J: TRBJ2-6; size: -; D: -; CDR3: ASSLSGVGGANVLT
V: TRBV16; length: 12; J: TRBJ2-3; size: few; D: TRBD2; CDR3: ASSQSRLADTQY
V: TRBV5-4; length: 14; J: TRBJ1-1; size: -; D: -; CDR3: ASSWANQRLNTEAF
V: TRBV28; length: 13; J: TRBJ2-5; size: many; D: -; CDR3: ASSFGRGIIETQY
V: TRBV29-1; length: 10; J: TRBJ2-3; size: -; D: -; CDR3: SVGGRGATQY
V: TRBV2; length: 14; J: TRBJ1-3; size: -; D: TRBD1; CDR3: ASSSRQGNSGNTIY
V: TRBV11-2; length: 8; J: TRBJ2-5; size: -; D: -; CDR3: ASGGETQY
V: TRBV6-5; length: 10; J: TRBJ2-1; size: few; D: -; CDR3: ASSPQGHEQF
V: TRBV5-6; length: 11; J: TRBJ1-2; size: -; D: -; CDR3: ASSVGGIEGYT
V: TRBV18; length: 10; J: TRBJ2-3; size: -; D: -; CDR3: ASSPLEDTQY
V: TRBV10-3; length: 12; J: TRBJ1-6; size: -; D: TRBD1; CDR3: AVQGESGNSPLH
V: TRBV7-7; length: 12; J: TRBJ2-2; size: -; D: -; CDR3: ASRQAGNTGELF